Sequencing of this T cell receptor beta chain was carried out in a study of cytomegalovirus exposure and HLA in healthy donors. The wider study: Genotyping of 398 donors showed that around 85% belonged to the Caucasian-associated ancestry cluster. General study results and limits: Most subjects' HLA-A and HLA-B alleles were reportedly predicted from TCR beta sequences. Published work reported that the classifier diagnosed cytomegalovirus status with high specificity and sensitivity.

With V trimmed by 1 base and J by 0 bases, 1 base remained unmatched. The CDR3 spans 15 residues. CDR1 and CDR2 (germline): LNHNV, YYDKDF (reference sequence). PCR employed 60 Vbeta and 13 Jbeta primers. Per the original data handling: An analysis that came later counted 80 million or so unique TCR beta chains, approximately 10 million shared. Sequencing was performed with immunoSEQ multiplex PCR; in TCRdb, only in-frame clones are kept and a portion is missing. V, J and clone size derive from that table, while D and trimming were established from the DNA sequence. Of about 150,000 clones in the sample, 65% to 70% are singletons; the top ten hold more than 1.5%. As concerns this clone: Its cognate antigen is unknown.

This receptor was taken from a human donor in good health. The sequencing input was PBMCs. V usage is TRBV15 and J usage is TRBJ2-3; 7 nucleotides line up with TRBD1. For the CDR3, the DNA is TGTGCCACCAGCAGAGCGACAGGGAGCACAGATACGCAGTATTTT. It specifies CATSRATGSTDTQYF. The full variable domain, its missing parts supplied by reference TRBV15 and TRBJ2-3, is DAMVIQNPRYQVTQFGKPVTLSCSQTLNHNVMYWYQQKSSQAPKLLFHYYDKDFNNEADTPDNFQSRRPNTSFCFLDIRSPGLGDTAMYLCATSRATGSTDTQYFGPGTRLTVL.